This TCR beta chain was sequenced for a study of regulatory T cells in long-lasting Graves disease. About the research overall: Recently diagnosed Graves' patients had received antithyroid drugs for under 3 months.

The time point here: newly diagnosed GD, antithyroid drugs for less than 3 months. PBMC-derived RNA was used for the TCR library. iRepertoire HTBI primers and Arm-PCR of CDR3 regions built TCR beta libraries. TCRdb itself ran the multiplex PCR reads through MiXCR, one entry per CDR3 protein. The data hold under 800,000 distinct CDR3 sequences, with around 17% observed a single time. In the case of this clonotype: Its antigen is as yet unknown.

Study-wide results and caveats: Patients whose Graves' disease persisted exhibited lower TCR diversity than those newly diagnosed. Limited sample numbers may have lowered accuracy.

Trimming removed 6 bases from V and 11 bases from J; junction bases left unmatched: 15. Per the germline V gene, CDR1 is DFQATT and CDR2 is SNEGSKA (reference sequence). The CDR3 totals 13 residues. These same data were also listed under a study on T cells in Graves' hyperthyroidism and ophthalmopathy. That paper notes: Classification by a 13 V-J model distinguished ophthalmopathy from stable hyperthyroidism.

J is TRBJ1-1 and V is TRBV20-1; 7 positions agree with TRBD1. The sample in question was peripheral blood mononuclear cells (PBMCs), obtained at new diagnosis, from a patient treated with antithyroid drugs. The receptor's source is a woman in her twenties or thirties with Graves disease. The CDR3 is CSARSPTGDSAFF. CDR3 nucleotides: TGCAGTGCGCGAAGCCCTACAGGGGATTCGGCTTTCTTT.